The following is a T cell receptor (beta chain) sequence with its context. This CDR3 contains 17 residues. V shed 1 base and J 1 base; nucleotides not matched to a gene: 10. Germline CDR1 SGHRS, CDR2 YFSETQ. Enrolled through a virtual design, the participants were between about 18 and 100 years of age and came from 24 US areas. The study assigned cohorts using participant-reported clinical history. This entry belongs to a study of blood T cell repertoires in COVID-19. Data came from immunoSEQ multiplex PCR; TCRdb stores just in-frame clones and leaves some out. The sample lists around 220,000 clones; 90% were seen once.

The sequenced sample consisted of PBMCs or T cells enriched from blood (not recorded which). The TCR originated in a man aged 25-45 years who had been exposed to COVID-19. V and J are TRBV5-1 and TRBJ2-5; TRBD2 matches 7 bases. CDR3 sequence: CASSLNRSGTTQETQYF. As DNA, the CDR3 is TGCGCCAGCAGCTTGAATAGAAGCGGGACCACCCAAGAGACCCAGTACTTC.